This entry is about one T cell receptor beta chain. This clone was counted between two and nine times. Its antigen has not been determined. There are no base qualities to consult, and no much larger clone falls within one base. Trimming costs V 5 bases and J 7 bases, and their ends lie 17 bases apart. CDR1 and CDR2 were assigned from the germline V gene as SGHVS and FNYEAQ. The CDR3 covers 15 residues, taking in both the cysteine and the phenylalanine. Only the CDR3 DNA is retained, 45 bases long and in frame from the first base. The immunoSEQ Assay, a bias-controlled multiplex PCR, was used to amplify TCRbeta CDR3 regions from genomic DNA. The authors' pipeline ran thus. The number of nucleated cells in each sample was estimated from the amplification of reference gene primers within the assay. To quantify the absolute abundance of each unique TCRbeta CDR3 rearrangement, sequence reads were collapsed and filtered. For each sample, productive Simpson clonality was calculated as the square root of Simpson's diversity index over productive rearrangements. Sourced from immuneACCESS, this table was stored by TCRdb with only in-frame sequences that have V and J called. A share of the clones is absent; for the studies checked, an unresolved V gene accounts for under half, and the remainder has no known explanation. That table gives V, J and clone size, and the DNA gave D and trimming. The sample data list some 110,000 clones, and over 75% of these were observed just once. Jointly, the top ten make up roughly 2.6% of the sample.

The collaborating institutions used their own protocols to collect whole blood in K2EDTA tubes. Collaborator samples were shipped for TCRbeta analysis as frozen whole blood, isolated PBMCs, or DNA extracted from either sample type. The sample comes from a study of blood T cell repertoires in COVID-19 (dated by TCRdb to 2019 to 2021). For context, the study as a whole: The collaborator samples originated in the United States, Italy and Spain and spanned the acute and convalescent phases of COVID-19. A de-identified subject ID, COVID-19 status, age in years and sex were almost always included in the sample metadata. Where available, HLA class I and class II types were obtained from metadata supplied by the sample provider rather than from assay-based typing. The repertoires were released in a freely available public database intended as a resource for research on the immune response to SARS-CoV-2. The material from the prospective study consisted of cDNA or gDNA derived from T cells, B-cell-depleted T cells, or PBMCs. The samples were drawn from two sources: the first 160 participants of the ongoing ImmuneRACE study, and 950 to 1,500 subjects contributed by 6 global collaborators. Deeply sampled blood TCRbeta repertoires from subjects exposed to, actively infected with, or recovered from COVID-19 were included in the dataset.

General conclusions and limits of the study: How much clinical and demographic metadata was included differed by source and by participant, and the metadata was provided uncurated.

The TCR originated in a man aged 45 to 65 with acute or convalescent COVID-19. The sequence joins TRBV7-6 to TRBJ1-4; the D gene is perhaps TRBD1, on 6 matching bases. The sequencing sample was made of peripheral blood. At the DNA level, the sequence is TGTGCCAGCAGCACTAAGGGGACAAGGACTGAAAAACTGTTTTTT. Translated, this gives CASSTKGTRTEKLFF.